A selection of T cell receptor beta chains follows, all from one sample in a study of read filtering for tumor transcriptome and immune sequencing. TCRdb ran MiXCR on the reads and lists one entry per CDR3 protein. The sample comprises roughly 25,000 distinct CDR3 sequences, 20% to 25% of which are singletons, and 17% rests with the top ten. Sequenced sample: a population of CD138-negative cells sorted from bone marrow. The receptors come from a donor over 35 with multiple myeloma. CDR3s include the opening cysteine and the closing phenylalanine or tryptophan. A D gene is named only where the DNA matches it firmly. Only some rows state a clone size, as once, few, many or a class for expanded clones.

CDR3 length,J gene,clone size,V gene,D gene,CDR3 protein,CDR3 DNA
16,TRBJ2-1,medium-sized,TRBV20-1,TRBD2,CSASGRLAGSYNEQFF,TGCAGTGCTAGTGGGCGCCTAGCGGGGAGCTACAATGAGCAGTTCTTC
16,TRBJ2-6,many,TRBV27,TRBD2,CASSLAGRSGANVLTF,TGTGCCAGCAGTTTGGCCGGGAGGTCTGGGGCCAACGTCCTGACTTTC
13,TRBJ2-2,many,TRBV28,-,CASLRALGGELFF,TGTGCCAGCCTCAGGGCCCTTGGCGGGGAGCTGTTTTTT
13,TRBJ1-5,-,TRBV29-1,-,CSVELIEGQPQHF,TGCAGCGTTGAACTGATAGAGGGACAGCCCCAGCATTTT
11,TRBJ1-1,-,TRBV6-6,-,CASSYSTEAFF,TGTGCCAGCAGTTACAGCACTGAAGCTTTCTTT
12,TRBJ2-1,many,TRBV29-1,TRBD1,CSVGTGVNEQFF,TGCAGCGTTGGGACAGGGGTCAATGAGCAGTTCTTC
13,TRBJ2-1,many,TRBV2,-,CASSDGTYNEQFF,TGTGCCAGCTCGGACGGAACCTACAATGAGCAGTTCTTC
14,TRBJ2-1,medium-sized,TRBV5-4,-,CASSLGLAVNEQFF,TGTGCCAGCAGCTTGGGGCTAGCCGTCAATGAGCAGTTCTTC
12,TRBJ1-1,-,TRBV5-1,-,CASRVSGTEAFF,TGCGCCAGCCGGGTAAGTGGAACTGAAGCTTTCTTC
15,TRBJ2-1,-,TRBV7-2,TRBD2,CASSPLTSGYDEQFF,TGCGCCAGCAGCCCCCTCACTAGCGGCTACGATGAGCAGTTCTTC
19,TRBJ2-2,many,TRBV5-1,TRBD2,CASSPARASGGTNTGELFF,TGCGCCAGCAGTCCCGCGCGGGCTAGCGGGGGCACGAACACCGGGGAGCTGTTTTTT
14,TRBJ2-5,many,TRBV7-9,TRBD1,CASSFQDRAETQYF,TGTGCCAGCAGCTTCCAGGACAGGGCTGAGACCCAGTACTTC